Listed here are 11 T cell receptor beta chains from one sample, sequenced in a study of CD8+CD57+ T cells in acquired aplastic anemia. CDR3 and TCR beta VDJ profiling relied on genomic DNA as the template. Each CDR3 protein gets one entry after TCRdb re-called the reads with MiXCR. The table has hundreds of thousands of distinct CDR3 sequences, under 80% seen once. The material sequenced was sorted CD4+, CD8+, or CD8+CD57+ T cells (not recorded which) from PBMCs. These receptors all come from a human donor in good health, serving as a control.

The chain combines TRBV20-1 with TRBJ1-2; D is unclear. The CDR3 contains 8 residues. Germline V gene sequence: CDR1 DFQATT, CDR2 SNEGSKA (reference sequence). The CDR3 loop is CRDYGYTF. CDR3 nucleotides: TGCAGGGACTATGGCTACACCTTC.

This sequence joins TRBV5-1 and TRBJ1-1, with D perhaps matching TRBD1 (6 bases). The CDR3 has 13 amino acids. Germline CDR1 reads SGHRS; CDR2 reads YFSETQ. V was clipped by 0 bases and J by 10 bases, with 13 bases between them. The CDR3 DNA reads TGCGCCAGCAGCTTGGAGCGGGGGGGCACAGCTTTCTTT. Protein sequence: CASSLERGGTAFF.

This clonotype appeared a few times. A read error may account for a junction end that differs from germline. This rearrangement joins TRBV2 to TRBJ2-2; D possibly uses TRBD1 or TRBD2 (5 bases each). This CDR3 has 15 amino acids. Germline V gene data show CDR1 as SNHLY and CDR2 as FYNNEI. As DNA, the CDR3 is TGTGCCAGCAGCCGGCAGGGTGGTATCACCGGGGAGCTGTCTTGG. Amino acids: CASSRQGGITGELSW.

On this clonotype itself: One junction end does not reproduce the germline sequence, and a read error may be involved. CDR3 nucleotide sequence: TGTGCCAGCAGCGGGGTCGAGAGAACTGGGGCCTACGTCCTGCCTTTCTTC. Amino acids: CASSGVERTGAYVLPFF. The chain joins TRBV2 to TRBJ2-7; either TRBD1 or TRBD2 may supply D (5 bases each). There are 17 residues in the CDR3. The germline gives CDR1 SNHLY, CDR2 FYNNEI.

The CDR3 DNA sequence: TGTGCCAGCAGTGAAGGGGTTCCGAACACCGGGGAGCTGTTTTTT. It translates to CASSEGVPNTGELFF. This chain connects TRBV6-1 to TRBJ2-2; unclear D gene. There are 15 residues in the CDR3. Germline V CDR1 and CDR2: MNHNS, SASEGT. The V and J ends lost 1 base and 0 bases respectively, with 6 bases between them.

CDR3 DNA: TGTGCCAGCAGCTTAGAGGGACAGGGGGGGACTTCGGCTTTCTTT. The encoded protein is CASSLEGQGGTSAFF. The gene calls are TRBV7-8 and TRBJ1-1; TRBD1 matches at 11 bases. Trimming cost V 1 base and J 11 bases; bases outside gene matches: 9. From germline, CDR1 is SGHVS and CDR2 FQNEAQ. The length of the CDR3 is 15 residues.

This chain connects TRBV20-1 to TRBJ1-3; D gene ambiguous. The V gene's germline CDR1 is DFQATT and CDR2 SNEGSKA (reference sequence). The V and J ends lost 7 bases and 8 bases respectively, with 18 bases between them. CDR3 length: 13 amino acids. CDR3 loop: CSGGEGTGDTIYF. The CDR3 region has the DNA TGCAGTGGTGGAGAGGGCACGGGAGACACCATATATTTT.

About this clonotype itself: One junction end does not reproduce the germline sequence, and a read error may be involved. The chain links TRBV2 to TRBJ1-6, with D unresolved. Germline lookup yields CDR1 SNHLY and CDR2 FYNNEI. The CDR3 runs 15 residues. CDR3 DNA: TGTGCCAGCAGCCCTGCCGTAGTCGCAAATACACACTTTTTCTTT. It translates to CASSPAVVANTHFFF.

At least ten counts were recorded for this clonotype. DNA for the CDR3: TGTGCCAGCAGTCGGGAACAGGGGCCCTATGGCTACACCTTC. Its protein is CASSREQGPYGYTF. The chain uses TRBV7-2 and TRBJ1-2; 7 nucleotides align to TRBD1. The V gene's germline CDR1 is SGHTA and CDR2 FQGNSA. V gave up 6 bases and J gave up 4 bases; unmatched junction bases: 8. CDR3 length equals 14 residues.

This clonotype was recorded many times. V is TRBV4-1 and J is TRBJ1-3; D possibly corresponds to TRBD1 (5 bases). The CDR3 covers 15 residues. In germline, CDR1 is MGHRA, CDR2 YSYEKL. V was cut by 4 bases and J by 4 bases, with 14 bases left in between. CDR3 amino acids: CASSRPQGSGNTIYF. The CDR3 DNA reads as TGCGCCAGCAGCCGGCCTCAGGGTTCGGGAAACACCATATATTTT.

At least ten counts were recorded for this clonotype. This chain uses TRBV12-3 or TRBV12-4 with TRBJ1-4, with a weak D call TRBD1 (5 bases). Trimming removed 7 bases from V and 6 bases from J, with 12 bases in between. The length of the CDR3 is 13 residues. The CDR3 spells CASNRGVDEKLFF. The DNA of the CDR3 is TGTGCCAGCAATAGGGGAGTCGATGAAAAACTGTTTTTT.